This T cell receptor (beta chain) was sequenced for a study of identical twins. Among all donors, each was a healthy Caucasian. TCRdb reprocessed the 5' RACE reads with MiXCR, giving one entry per CDR3 protein. The sample has a few hundred thousand distinct CDR3 sequences; 9% to 15% are singletons. V lost 5 bases and J lost 4; bases outside the gene matches: 6. Looked up from germline, CDR1 is SGHNT and CDR2 is YENEEA. The length of the CDR3 is 15 residues. General study points: Zero-insertion analyses could be partly confounded by invariant MAIT and iNKT cells.

In the case of this clonotype: The antigen is unknown.

Another study also made use of these data, one on yellow fever vaccine responses in identical twins.

The sequencing sample was made of CD8+ T cells sorted from blood. This receptor was taken from a woman between 18 and 29 years old in good health. The genes are TRBV11-3 and TRBJ2-1; TRBD2 matches at 9 bases. This CDR3 is CASSGGGAIYNEQFF. The CDR3 bases are TGTGCCAGCAGCGGCGGGGGGGCGATTTACAATGAGCAGTTCTTC.